These T cell receptor beta chains were read from a single sample in a study of T cell responses to AZD1222 COVID-19 vaccine. Here immunoSEQ multiplex PCR was the method, and the copy in TCRdb shows in-frame clones only, minus some. In the table there are fewer than 50,000 clones, around four fifths of which are singletons. Sequenced here: peripheral blood, sampled 28 days after the second dose of the MenACWY control vaccine. The origin of the receptors is an adult who received the MenACWY meningococcal vaccine as a control. Both conserved end residues are part of each CDR3. The D gene is left open where the match is weak. The listing skips clone size in some rows; elsewhere it reads once, few, many or a size class.

J gene | D gene | V gene | clone size | CDR3 protein | CDR3 DNA
TRBJ2-1 | - | TRBV2 | - | CASRPYAGPYNEQFF | TGTGCCAGCAGGCCCTACGCGGGGCCTTACAATGAGCAGTTCTTC
TRBJ2-1 | TRBD1 | TRBV19 | few | CASSIDRQGANPAGSYNEQFF | TGTGCCAGTAGTATAGATCGGCAGGGGGCTAACCCGGCGGGGTCCTACAATGAGCAGTTCTTC
TRBJ1-6 | - | TRBV29-1 | - | CSVGGDNSPLHF | TGCAGCGTTGGGGGGGATAATTCACCCCTCCACTTT
TRBJ2-1 | TRBD2 | TRBV5-1 | few | CASSLDVAGKDEQFF | TGCGCCAGCAGCTTGGATGTAGCGGGAAAGGATGAGCAGTTCTTC
TRBJ2-7 | - | TRBV6-6 | - | CASSYGPGTTGREQYF | TGTGCCAGCAGTTACGGCCCGGGCACTACAGGGCGCGAGCAGTACTTC
TRBJ1-1 | - | TRBV30 | - | CAWIYRGKTEAFF | TGTGCCTGGATCTACCGGGGGAAGACTGAAGCTTTCTTT
TRBJ2-5 | TRBD1 | TRBV9 | few | CASSPVGTARQETQYF | TGTGCCAGCAGCCCGGTAGGGACAGCTCGACAAGAGACCCAGTACTTC
TRBJ2-3 | TRBD2 | TRBV5-1 | - | CASSLPSGSGTDTQYF | TGCGCCAGCAGCTTACCAAGCGGGAGCGGGACAGATACGCAGTATTTT
TRBJ2-7 | TRBD1 | TRBV27 | - | CASSLKPFSHRGRFYEQYF | TGTGCCAGCAGTTTGAAGCCCTTTTCACACAGGGGGAGGTTCTACGAGCAGTACTTC
TRBJ2-3 | - | TRBV19 | once | CASNKGIATDTQYF | TGTGCCAGTAATAAGGGTATCGCCACAGATACGCAGTATTTT
TRBJ1-2 | - | TRBV20-1 | - | CSAIDYGYTF | TGCAGTGCGATAGACTATGGCTACACCTTC
TRBJ1-5 | - | TRBV6-6 | - | CASRYSGSNQPQHF | TGTGCCAGCAGGTACTCAGGAAGCAATCAGCCCCAGCATTTT
TRBJ1-1 | TRBD1 | TRBV5-1 | - | CASSLARDRADTEAFF | TGCGCCAGCAGCTTGGCCCGGGACAGGGCGGACACTGAAGCTTTCTTT
TRBJ1-4 | - | TRBV9 | once | CASSPMADSEKLFF | TGTGCCAGCAGCCCGATGGCGGACAGTGAAAAACTGTTTTTT
TRBJ1-2 | TRBD1 | TRBV28 | once | CASSWGQGVNGYTF | TGTGCCAGCAGTTGGGGACAGGGGGTTAATGGCTACACCTTC
TRBJ2-2 | TRBD2 | TRBV3-1/TRBV3-2 | - | CAPRPGAGGGGELFF | TGTGCCCCCCGCCCCGGGGCGGGGGGGGGCGGGGAGCTGTTTTTT
TRBJ1-1 | TRBD1 | TRBV29-1 | - | CSVGTGGRVTEAFF | TGCAGCGTTGGGACAGGGGGCAGGGTCACTGAAGCTTTCTTT
TRBJ1-1 | - | TRBV29-1 | - | CSVPRAGNTEAFF | TGCAGCGTTCCCCGGGCGGGGAACACTGAAGCTTTCTTT
TRBJ1-5 | - | TRBV28 | - | CASSFQGGGLFPQHF | TGTGCCAGCAGTTTCCAGGGAGGTGGGTTATTCCCCCAGCATTTT
TRBJ1-2 | - | TRBV29-1 | - | CSVEDRPSNYGYTF | TGCAGCGTTGAAGATCGGCCCTCTAACTATGGCTACACCTTC
TRBJ1-1 | TRBD1 | TRBV5-1 | - | CASSSTGTGWMGEAFF | TGCGCCAGCAGCTCAACCGGGACAGGGTGGATGGGTGAAGCTTTCTTT
TRBJ2-1 | TRBD2 | TRBV18 | - | CASSPRPGLAGSNEQFF | TGTGCCAGCTCACCACGCCCGGGACTAGCGGGATCCAATGAGCAGTTCTTC
TRBJ2-2 | TRBD2 | TRBV2 | once | CASIRGRGSTGELFF | TGTGCCAGCATCCGCGGGAGAGGATCAACCGGGGAGCTGTTTTTT
TRBJ2-7 | - | TRBV5-4 | - | CASSGAGVHEQYF | TGTGCCAGCAGCGGCGCGGGCGTCCACGAGCAGTACTTC
TRBJ2-1 | - | TRBV6-5 | - | CASSYGQYNEQFF | TGTGCCAGCAGTTACGGACAGTACAATGAGCAGTTCTTC
TRBJ2-2 | - | TRBV12-3/TRBV12-4 | - | CASSLSGELFF | TGTGCCAGCAGTTTATCCGGGGAGCTGTTTTTT
TRBJ2-1 | TRBD1 | TRBV19 | - | CASRETGGPSYNEQFF | TGTGCCAGTAGGGAGACAGGGGGCCCATCCTACAATGAGCAGTTCTTC
TRBJ1-2 | - | TRBV12-3/TRBV12-4 | - | CASSTSDGSGYTF | TGTGCCAGCAGTACCTCGGACGGAAGCGGCTACACCTTC
TRBJ1-5 | - | TRBV19 | - | CASSLQEFGNQPQHF | TGTGCCAGTAGTTTACAGGAGTTCGGCAATCAGCCCCAGCATTTT
TRBJ1-1 | - | TRBV2 | many | CASSEYQADTEAFF | TGTGCCAGCAGTGAGTATCAGGCGGACACTGAAGCTTTCTTT
TRBJ2-3 | TRBD1 | TRBV5-1 | - | CASSSNRGEGTQYF | TGCGCCAGCAGCTCAAACAGGGGTGAAGGTACGCAGTATTTT
TRBJ2-1 | TRBD1 | TRBV29-1 | - | CSVGFVTGNEQFF | TGCAGCGTTGGGTTTGTGACAGGGAATGAGCAGTTCTTC
TRBJ2-7 | - | TRBV27 | - | CASSSHEPGLQIGGSYEQYF | TGTGCCAGCAGTTCCCATGAACCGGGACTACAAATAGGGGGCTCCTACGAGCAGTACTTC
TRBJ1-2 | - | TRBV14 | - | CASSQEGKGGTLYGYTF | TGTGCCAGCAGCCAAGAGGGAAAGGGCGGAACGCTCTATGGCTACACCTTC
TRBJ2-5 | - | TRBV5-1 | - | CASSLMGQETQYF | TGCGCCAGCAGCTTGATGGGGCAAGAGACCCAGTACTTC
TRBJ1-1 | - | TRBV11-2 | - | CASIRSRAAPTEAFF | TGTGCCAGCATCAGGAGCAGGGCAGCCCCGACTGAAGCTTTCTTT
TRBJ2-7 | TRBD2 | TRBV6-1 | once | CASSEFERGGNYEQYF | TGTGCCAGCAGTGAATTTGAGCGGGGGGGGAACTACGAGCAGTACTTC
TRBJ2-5 | - | TRBV6-4 | - | CASSLKGGETQYF | TGTGCCAGCAGTTTAAAGGGGGGAGAGACCCAGTACTTC
TRBJ1-6 | TRBD1 | TRBV10-2 | - | CASIDRVNSPLHF | TGCGCCAGCATTGACAGGGTAAATTCACCCCTCCACTTT
TRBJ2-2 | - | TRBV6-5 | - | CASSSIRGSGELFF | TGTGCCAGCAGTAGTATAAGGGGATCCGGGGAGCTGTTTTTT